This T cell receptor beta chain was obtained from a study of Ad26.COV2.S vaccination and SARS-CoV-2 variants. There are 14 residues in the CDR3. The germline V gene encodes CDR1 SGHNT and CDR2 YYREEE (reference sequence). The V gene lost 4 bases and the J gene lost 1 base, with 8 bases spanning the gap. The assay was immunoSEQ multiplex PCR, and TCRdb's table has in-frame clones only and misses some. This sample carries 320,000 or so clones, roughly 90% of them seen once, and the ten largest clones take about 5%. This sample's treatment: over 15 received Ad26.COV2.S at low or high dose, single or two shots; roughly five received placebo; per-sample allocation not given. Each sample was drawn 63 days after the first injection (of vaccine or placebo).

The genes are TRBV5-4 and TRBJ2-2; a weak D match, TRBD1 (5 bases). This sequence was found in a person aged 18-65 years who received the Ad26.COV2.S COVID-19 vaccine or a placebo. The source was peripheral blood, collected in a trial of Ad26.COV2.S vaccine versus placebo. CDR3 region: CASSQGENTGELFF. The CDR3, as DNA: TGTGCCAGCAGCCAAGGGGAGAACACCGGGGAGCTGTTTTTT.